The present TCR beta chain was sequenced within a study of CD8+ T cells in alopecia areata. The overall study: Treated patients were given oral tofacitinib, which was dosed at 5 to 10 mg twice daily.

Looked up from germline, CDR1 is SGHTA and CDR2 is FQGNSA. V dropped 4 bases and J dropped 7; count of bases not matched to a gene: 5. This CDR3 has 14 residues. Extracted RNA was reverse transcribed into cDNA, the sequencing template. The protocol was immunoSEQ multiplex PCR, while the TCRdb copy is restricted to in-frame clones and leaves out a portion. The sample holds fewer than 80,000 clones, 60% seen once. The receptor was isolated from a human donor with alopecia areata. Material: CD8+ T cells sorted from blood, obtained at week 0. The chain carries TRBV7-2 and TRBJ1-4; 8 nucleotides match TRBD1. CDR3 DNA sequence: TGTGCCAGCAGCTCGACAGGGGTCAGTGAAAAACTGTTTTTT. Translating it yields CASSSTGVSEKLFF.